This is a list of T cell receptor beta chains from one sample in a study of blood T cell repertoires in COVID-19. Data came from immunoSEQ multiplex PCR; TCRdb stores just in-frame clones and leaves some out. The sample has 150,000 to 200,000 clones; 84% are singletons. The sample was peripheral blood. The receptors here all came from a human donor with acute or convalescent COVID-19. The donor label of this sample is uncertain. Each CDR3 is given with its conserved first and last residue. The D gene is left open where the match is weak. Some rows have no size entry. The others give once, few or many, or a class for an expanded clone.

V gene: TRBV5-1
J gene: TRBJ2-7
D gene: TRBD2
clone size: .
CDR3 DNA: TGCGCCAGCAGCTTGGGACAGAATCAGCGGGAGGGACGGGACGAGCAGTACTTC
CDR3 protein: CASSLGQNQREGRDEQYF

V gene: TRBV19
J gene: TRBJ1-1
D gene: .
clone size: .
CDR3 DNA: TGTGCCAGTAGTAGAACAGGGTCGGGGACTGAAGCTTTCTTT
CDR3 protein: CASSRTGSGTEAFF

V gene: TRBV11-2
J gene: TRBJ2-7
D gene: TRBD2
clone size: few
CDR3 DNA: TGTGCCAGCAGCTCAAACGCCGGGACTAGCGGATGGGACGAGCAGTACTTC
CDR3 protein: CASSSNAGTSGWDEQYF

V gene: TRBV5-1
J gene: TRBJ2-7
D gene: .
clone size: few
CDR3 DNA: TGCGCCAGCAGCTTGGGCAGGGCGATCACCTACGAGCAGTACTTC
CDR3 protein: CASSLGRAITYEQYF

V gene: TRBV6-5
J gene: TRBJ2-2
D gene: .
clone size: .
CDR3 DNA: TGTGCCAGCAGTAATCCCGGGACTCGCACCGGGGAGCTGTTTTTT
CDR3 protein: CASSNPGTRTGELFF

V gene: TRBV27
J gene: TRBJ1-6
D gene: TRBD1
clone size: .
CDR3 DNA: TGTGCCAGCAGTCCCGGGACAGCTAATTCACCCCTCCACTTT
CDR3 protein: CASSPGTANSPLHF

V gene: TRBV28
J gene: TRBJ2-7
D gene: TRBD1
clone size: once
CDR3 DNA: TGTGCCAGCAGCTCCATTGCCGGATCGACAGGGTCTGTCCCCTACGAGCAGTACTTC
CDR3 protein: CASSSIAGSTGSVPYEQYF

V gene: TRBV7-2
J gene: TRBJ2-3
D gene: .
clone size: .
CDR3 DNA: TGTGCCAGCAGCTTAGTATCTGGCACAGATACGCAGTATTTT
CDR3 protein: CASSLVSGTDTQYF

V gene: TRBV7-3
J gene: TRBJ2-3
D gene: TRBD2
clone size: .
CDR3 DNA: TGTGCCAGCAGCCCTAGCGGACTAGCGAAGGGTACAGATACGCAGTATTTT
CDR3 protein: CASSPSGLAKGTDTQYF

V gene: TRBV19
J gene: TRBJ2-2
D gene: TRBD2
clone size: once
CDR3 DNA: TGTGCCAGTAGTTCGGCGCTAGCGGGTACCGGGGAGCTGTTTTTT
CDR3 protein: CASSSALAGTGELFF

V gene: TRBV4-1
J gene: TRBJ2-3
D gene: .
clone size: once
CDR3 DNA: TGCGCCAGCAGCCGGCGGCCACCCGAAACACACACAGATACGCAGTATTTT
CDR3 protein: CASSRRPPETHTDTQYF

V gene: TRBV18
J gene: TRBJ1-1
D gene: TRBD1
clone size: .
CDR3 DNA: TGTGCCAGCTCATATACAGGGGCGCAGGAGGGGGCTTTCTTT
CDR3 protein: CASSYTGAQEGAFF

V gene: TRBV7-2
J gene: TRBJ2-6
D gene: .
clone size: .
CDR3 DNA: TGTGCCAGCAGCCCCGGTGCTCCCCTCTCTGGGGCCAACGTCCTGACTTTC
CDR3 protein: CASSPGAPLSGANVLTF

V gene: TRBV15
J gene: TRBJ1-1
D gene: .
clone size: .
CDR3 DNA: TGTGCCACCAGCAGTGGGGAGGAGGGGTGGGCCACTGAAGCTTTCTTT
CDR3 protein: CATSSGEEGWATEAFF

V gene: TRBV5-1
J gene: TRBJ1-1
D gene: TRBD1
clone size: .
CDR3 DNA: TGCGCCAGCAGCGTGAGGACAGGGGCGAACACTGAAGCTTTCTTT
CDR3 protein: CASSVRTGANTEAFF

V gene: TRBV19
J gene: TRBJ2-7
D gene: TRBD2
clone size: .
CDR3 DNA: TGTGCCAGTATGGGACTAGCGTCGAACGAGCAGTACTTC
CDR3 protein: CASMGLASNEQYF

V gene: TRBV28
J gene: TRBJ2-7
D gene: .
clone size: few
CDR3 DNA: TGTGCCAGCAGTTGGGGGCCGGGCGAGCAGTACTTC
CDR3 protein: CASSWGPGEQYF

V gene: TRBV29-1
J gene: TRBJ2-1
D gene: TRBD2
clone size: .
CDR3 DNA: TGCAGCGTTGAGTCTAGCGGGACTTCCAACAATGAGCAGTTCTTC
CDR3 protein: CSVESSGTSNNEQFF

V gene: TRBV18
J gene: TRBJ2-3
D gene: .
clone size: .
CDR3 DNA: TGTGCCAGCTCACCGTCGGATACGCAGTATTTT
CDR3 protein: CASSPSDTQYF

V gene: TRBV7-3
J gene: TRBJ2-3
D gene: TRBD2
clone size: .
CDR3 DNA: TGTGCCAGCAGCCTAATAGCGGGAGGGGAGGGAGATACGCAGTATTTT
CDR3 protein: CASSLIAGGEGDTQYF

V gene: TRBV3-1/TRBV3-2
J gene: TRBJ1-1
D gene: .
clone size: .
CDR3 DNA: TGTGCCAGCAGCCAATCTAACACTGAAGCTTTCTTT
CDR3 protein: CASSQSNTEAFF

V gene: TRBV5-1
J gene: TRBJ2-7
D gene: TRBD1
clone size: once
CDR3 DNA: TGCGCCAGCAGGGGGACAGTCTCCTCCTACGAGCAGTACTTC
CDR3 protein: CASRGTVSSYEQYF

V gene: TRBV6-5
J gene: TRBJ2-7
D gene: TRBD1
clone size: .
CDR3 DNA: TGTGCCAGCAGCCCCCGCCGACAGGGCTACGAGCAGTACTTC
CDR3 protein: CASSPRRQGYEQYF

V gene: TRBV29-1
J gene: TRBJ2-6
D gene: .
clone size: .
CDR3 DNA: TGCAGCGTCGCAGCTGGGGCCAACGTCCTGACTTTC
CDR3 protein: CSVAAGANVLTF

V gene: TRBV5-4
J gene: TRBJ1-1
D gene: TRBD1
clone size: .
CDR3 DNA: TGTGCCAGCAGCTATACAGGGGGTAACACTGAAGCTTTCTTT
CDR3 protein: CASSYTGGNTEAFF

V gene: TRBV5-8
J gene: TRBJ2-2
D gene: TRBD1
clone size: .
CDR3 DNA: TGTGCCAGCAGCTTGGCCTTTGGGACAGACACCGGGGAGCTGTTTTTT
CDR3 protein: CASSLAFGTDTGELFF

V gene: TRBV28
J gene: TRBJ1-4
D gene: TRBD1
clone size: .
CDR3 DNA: TGTGCCAGCCGGGATGCGGGACAGGCTTTGGGGGGAGAAAAACTGTTTTTT
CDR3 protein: CASRDAGQALGGEKLFF

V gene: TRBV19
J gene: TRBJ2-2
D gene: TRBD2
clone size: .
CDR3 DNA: TGTGCCAGTAGCGTACTAGCGGGGGGGCTTAACACCGGGGAGCTGTTTTTT
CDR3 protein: CASSVLAGGLNTGELFF

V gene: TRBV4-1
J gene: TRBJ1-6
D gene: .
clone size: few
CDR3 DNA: TGCGCCAGCAGCCAAGATATCGACGGAGTAAATTCACCCCTCCACTTT
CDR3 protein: CASSQDIDGVNSPLHF

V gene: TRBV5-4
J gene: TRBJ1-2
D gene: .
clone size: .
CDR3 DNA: TGTGCCAGCAGCTTGGGGCAGGTCAGAAACTATGGCTACACCTTC
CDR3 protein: CASSLGQVRNYGYTF

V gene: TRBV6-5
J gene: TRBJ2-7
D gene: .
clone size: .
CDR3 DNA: TGTGCCTCCCAGGGAAGGTTCAGCTCCTACGAGCAGTACTTC
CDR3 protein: CASQGRFSSYEQYF

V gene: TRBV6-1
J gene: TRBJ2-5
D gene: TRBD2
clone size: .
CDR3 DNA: TGTGCCAGCAGTGAGGCTAGCGGGGGGCTAAGGGCCCAGTACTTC
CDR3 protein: CASSEASGGLRAQYF

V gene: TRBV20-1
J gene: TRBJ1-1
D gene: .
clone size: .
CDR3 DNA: TGCAGTGCTTTTTACGGAGTTCAAGCTTTCTTT
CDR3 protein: CSAFYGVQAFF

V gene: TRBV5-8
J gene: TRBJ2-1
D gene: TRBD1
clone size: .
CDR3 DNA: TGTGCCAGCAGCGTACAGGGGTTTGGTGAGCAGTTCTTC
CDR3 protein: CASSVQGFGEQFF

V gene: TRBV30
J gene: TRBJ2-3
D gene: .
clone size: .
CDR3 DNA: TGTGCCTGGAGTGTTTGGGCAAGAGATACGCAGTATTTT
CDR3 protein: CAWSVWARDTQYF

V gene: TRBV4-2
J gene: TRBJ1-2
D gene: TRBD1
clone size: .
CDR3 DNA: TGTGCCAGCAGCCAAGACCGGGACAGGGGCGGGGGCTACACCTTC
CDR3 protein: CASSQDRDRGGGYTF

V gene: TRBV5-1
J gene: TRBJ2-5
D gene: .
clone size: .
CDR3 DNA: TGCGCCAGCAGCTTCTCCGGCCTAGCCTCCCAAGAGACCCAGTACTTC
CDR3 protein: CASSFSGLASQETQYF

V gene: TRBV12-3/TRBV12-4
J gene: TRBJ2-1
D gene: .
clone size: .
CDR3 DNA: TGTGCCAGCAGTATTGACAGTCCCAATGAGCAGTTCTTC
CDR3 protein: CASSIDSPNEQFF